This TCR beta chain came from a study of STAT5B mutations in CD4+ large granular lymphocyte leukemia. Libraries were prepared by immunoSEQ multiplex PCR; TCRdb keeps only in-frame clonotypes and omits some of them. This table holds 4,500 to 5,000 clones, around four fifths found once. Broader study findings: Compared with healthy controls (2/35), patient top clones favored TRBV06 (8/27). Patient CD4-sorted repertoires stayed more clonal than healthy ones after leukemic-clone removal. Data were not HLA-matched across samples.

CDR3 length equals 14 residues. V was pared by 6 bases and J by 0 bases, with 12 bases between. The germline gives CDR1 SNHLY, CDR2 FYNNEI. About this clone itself: The antigen is undetermined.

The chain recombines TRBV2 with TRBJ2-7; D may correspond to TRBD1 or TRBD2 (5 bases each). The sequencing input was PBMCs. This clonotype was sampled from a man in his 70s with CD4+ T-cell large granular lymphocyte leukemia. Here the CDR3 DNA reads TGTGCCAGCAGGACGGGACCAAGCTCCTACGAGCAGTACGTC. Translating gives CASRTGPSSYEQYV.